A single T cell receptor (beta chain) is shown here with its context. Antigen: not known. The entry originates in a study of cytomegalovirus exposure and HLA in healthy donors. A multiplex PCR was run with 60 Vbeta primers and 13 Jbeta primers. The repertoire was sequenced with immunoSEQ multiplex PCR; TCRdb's copy has only in-frame clones and lacks some. This sample carries approximately 160,000 clones, 77% of them seen once, and the ten largest clones take 2% to 3%. Study results and caveats: Presence/absence analysis assumed near-uniform sequencing depth across donors. Many donors shared some public TCRs, even though most TCR sequences were rare.

Trimming left V 0 bases short and J 5 bases short, with 17 bases between. Germline CDR1 reads SGHRS; CDR2 reads YFSETQ. The CDR3 runs to 16 residues. The chain couples TRBV5-1 to TRBJ2-5, with D unresolved. The TCR comes from a woman aged 40-49 years in good health and CMV-seropositive. The material sequenced was PBMCs. The CDR3 is CASSLDPGPPQETQYF. The CDR3, as DNA: TGCGCCAGCAGCTTGGATCCAGGCCCCCCCCAGGAGACCCAGTACTTC.